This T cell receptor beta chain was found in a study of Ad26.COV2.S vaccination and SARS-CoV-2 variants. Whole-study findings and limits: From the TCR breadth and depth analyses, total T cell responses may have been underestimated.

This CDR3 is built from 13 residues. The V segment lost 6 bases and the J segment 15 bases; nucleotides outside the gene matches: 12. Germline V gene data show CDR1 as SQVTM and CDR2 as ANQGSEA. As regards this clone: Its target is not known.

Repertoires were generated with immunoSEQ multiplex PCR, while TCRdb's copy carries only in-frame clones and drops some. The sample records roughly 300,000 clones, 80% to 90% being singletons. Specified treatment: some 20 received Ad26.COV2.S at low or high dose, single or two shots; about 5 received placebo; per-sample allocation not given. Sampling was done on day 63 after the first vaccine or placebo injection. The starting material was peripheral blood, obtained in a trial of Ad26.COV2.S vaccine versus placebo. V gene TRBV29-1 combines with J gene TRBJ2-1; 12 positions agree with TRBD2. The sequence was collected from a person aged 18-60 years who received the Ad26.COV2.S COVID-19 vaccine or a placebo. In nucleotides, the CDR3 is TGCAGCGTCCATCCTAGCGGGAGGGCCTTCCGGTTCTTC. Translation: CSVHPSGRAFRFF.